The 3 T cell receptor beta chains below all came from one sample that was sequenced in a study of CD8+CD57+ T cells in acquired aplastic anemia. The patients chosen for sequencing had shown expansion of CD8+CD57+ cells (detected by flow cytometry). The template for TCR beta VDJ and CDR3 sequence profiling was genomic DNA. TCRdb reprocessed the reads via MiXCR and lists one record per CDR3 protein. The sample has about 200,000 distinct CDR3 sequences, over 55% seen once; the top ten hold around 58%. The sequencing input was sorted CD4+, CD8+, or CD8+CD57+ T cells (not recorded which) from PBMCs. These receptors originate from a human donor with aplastic anemia.

As DNA, the CDR3 is TGTGCCAGCAGCGCCGACACGAGGGGCGAGCAGTACTTC. Translation: CASSADTRGEQYF. This chain uses TRBV7-2 with TRBJ2-7, with D perhaps given as TRBD1 or TRBD2 (5 bases each). This CDR3 is built from 13 residues. The ends were cut back, 5 bases at V and 6 bases at J, with 14 bases in the middle. Germline loops: CDR1 SGHTA, CDR2 FQGNSA.

The chain combines TRBV2 with TRBJ1-6, with a weak D call TRBD1 (5 bases). With 6 bases removed from V and 8 bases from J, the gap between germline ends came to 20 bases. Germline CDR1 SNHLY, CDR2 FYNNEI. CDR3 length equals 16 residues. The CDR3 region has the DNA TGTGCCAGCAGACAACGAGGGACGCGGACCTATTCACCCCTCCACTTT. Protein sequence: CASRQRGTRTYSPLHF. The full variable domain, its missing parts supplied by reference TRBV2 and TRBJ1-6, is EPEVTQTPSHQVTQMGQEVILRCVPISNHLYFYWYRQILGQKVEFLVSFYNNEISEKSEIFDDQFSVERPDGSNFTLKIRSTKLEDSAMYFCASRQRGTRTYSPLHFGNGTRLTVT.

The V gene is TRBV24-1, the J gene TRBJ2-6; 7 positions agree with TRBD1. The CDR3 runs to 20 residues. Trimming removed 3 bases from V and 0 bases from J; junction bases left unmatched: 13. Germline assignment: CDR1 KGHDR and CDR2 SFDVKD. The CDR3 spells CATSDRADRVASSGANVLTF. As DNA, the CDR3 is TGTGCCACCAGTGATAGGGCAGACAGGGTTGCTAGCTCTGGGGCCAACGTCCTGACTTTC.